This T cell receptor beta chain was captured by sequencing in a study of T cell repertoires in cytomegalovirus infection. At the level of the study: Recently identified HLA-C-restricted and well-studied HLA-B-restricted CMV epitopes were used. Both a matching HLA type and CMV infection were indicated by public TCR beta signatures. The study's findings and limits: The cumulative frequency of public TCR beta families distinguished individuals who carried CMV together with the relevant HLA.

MiXCR, applied by TCRdb to the reads, yields one record per CDR3 protein. The profile shows about 890,000 distinct CDR3 sequences, roughly 31% of them singletons. This clonotype was seen more than once but under ten times. The antigen remains undetermined. CDR3 size: 15 residues. CDR1 is SGHVS, CDR2 FNYEAQ, per germline. V lost 7 bases, J lost 2 bases, and 18 bases lay in between. This specimen consisted of cultured CD8+ T cells from PBMCs, obtained from culture after CMV antigen stimulation. The chain is built from TRBV7-6 and TRBJ2-7, with D unresolved. The receptor comes from a human donor in good health (CMV status not recorded). Some clones in this sample may be carry-over from other donors' samples. Here the CDR3 reads CASTSRDGPTYEQYF. CDR3 DNA sequence: TGTGCCAGCACCTCCAGAGACGGACCTACCTACGAGCAGTACTTC.